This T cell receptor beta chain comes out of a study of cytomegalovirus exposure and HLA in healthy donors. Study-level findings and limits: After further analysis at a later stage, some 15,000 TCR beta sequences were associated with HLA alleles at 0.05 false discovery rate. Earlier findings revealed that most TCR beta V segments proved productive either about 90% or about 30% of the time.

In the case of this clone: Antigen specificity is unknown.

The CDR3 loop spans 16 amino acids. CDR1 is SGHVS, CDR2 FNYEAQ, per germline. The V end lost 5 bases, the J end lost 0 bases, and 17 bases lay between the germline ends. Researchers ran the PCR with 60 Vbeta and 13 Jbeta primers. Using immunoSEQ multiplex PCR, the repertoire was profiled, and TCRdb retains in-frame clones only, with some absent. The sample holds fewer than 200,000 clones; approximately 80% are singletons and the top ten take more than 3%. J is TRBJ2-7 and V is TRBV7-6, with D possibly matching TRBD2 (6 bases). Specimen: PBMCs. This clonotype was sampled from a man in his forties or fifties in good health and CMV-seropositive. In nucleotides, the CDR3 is TGTGCCAGCAGCCCCAGGGATTCTAGCGACTCCTACGAGCAGTACTTC. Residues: CASSPRDSSDSYEQYF. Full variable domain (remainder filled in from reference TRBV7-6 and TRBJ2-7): GAGVSQSPRYKVTKRGQDVALRCDPISGHVSLYWYRQALGQGPEFLTYFNYEAQQDKSGLPNDRFSAERPEGSISTLTIQRTEQRDSAMYRCASSPRDSSDSYEQYFGPGTRLTVT.